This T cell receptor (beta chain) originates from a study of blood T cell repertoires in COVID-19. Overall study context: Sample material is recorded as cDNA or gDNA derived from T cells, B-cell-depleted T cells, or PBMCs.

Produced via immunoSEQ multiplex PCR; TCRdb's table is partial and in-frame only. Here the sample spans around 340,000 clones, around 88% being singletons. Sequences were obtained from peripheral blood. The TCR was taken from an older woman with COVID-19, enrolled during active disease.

CDR3 bases: TGTGCCAGCAGCCAGGAAGGACAGCCGAGAGAAAAACTGTTTTTT. This codes for CASSQEGQPREKLFF. V usage is TRBV3-1 (or the pseudogene TRBV3-2) and J usage is TRBJ1-4; tentative D call: TRBD1 (6 bases). CDR1 is LGHDT and CDR2 is YNNKEL in the germline V gene (reference sequence). CDR3 length equals 15 residues. V gave up 3 bases and J gave up 8 bases, with 16 bases separating them.